This T cell receptor (beta chain) emerged from a study of control samples from healthy donors and cancer patients. Only in-frame clones appear in the TCRdb table, and some are missing; sequencing was by immunoSEQ multiplex PCR. The table shows 95,000 to 150,000 clones, with more than 85% occurring only once. V dropped 5 bases and J dropped 6 bases, with 20 bases sitting between them. Germline V CDR1 and CDR2: ENHRY, SYGVKD. CDR3 length: 17 residues. V gene TRBV10-3 combines with J gene TRBJ1-6; possibly TRBD1 for D (5 bases). The sequence was obtained from a man in his late teens or twenties in good health. The sequencing input was blood. The CDR3 nucleotides are TGTGCCATCAGTAACACCCTCCCGACAGCGCTTAATTCACCCCTCCACTTT. Translation gives CAISNTLPTALNSPLHF.